The T cell receptor beta chain under discussion was sequenced for a study of cytomegalovirus exposure and HLA in healthy donors. Study details: Membership in the Caucasian-associated ancestry cluster was found for around 81% of fewer than 450 genotyped donors. Study findings and constraints: In a later analysis, V- and J-gene trimming of beta chains associated with a DCLRE1C missense variant, replicated independently. Across HLA loci, a later analysis found differing TCR association rates, with DRB1 most and HLA-C fewest.

With 60 Vbeta and 13 Jbeta primers, the PCR was carried out. This table comes from immunoSEQ multiplex PCR, and its TCRdb copy is limited to in-frame clones, with some not included. The repertoire consists of over 75,000 clones, with roughly a tenth occurring once and the leading ten covering about 5%. The length of the CDR3 is 12 residues. Trimming left V 5 bases short and J 8 bases short, with 12 bases between. In germline, CDR1 is MDHEN, CDR2 SYDVKM. Regarding this clone: As yet, its antigen is unknown.

The origin of this receptor is a man aged 50 to 60 in good health and CMV-seropositive. The chain carries TRBV28 and TRBJ1-2; D call uncertain. Sample: PBMCs. CDR3 loop: CASSPLLQGYTF. CDR3 nucleotides: TGTGCCAGCAGTCCCCTCCTTCAGGGCTACACCTTC.